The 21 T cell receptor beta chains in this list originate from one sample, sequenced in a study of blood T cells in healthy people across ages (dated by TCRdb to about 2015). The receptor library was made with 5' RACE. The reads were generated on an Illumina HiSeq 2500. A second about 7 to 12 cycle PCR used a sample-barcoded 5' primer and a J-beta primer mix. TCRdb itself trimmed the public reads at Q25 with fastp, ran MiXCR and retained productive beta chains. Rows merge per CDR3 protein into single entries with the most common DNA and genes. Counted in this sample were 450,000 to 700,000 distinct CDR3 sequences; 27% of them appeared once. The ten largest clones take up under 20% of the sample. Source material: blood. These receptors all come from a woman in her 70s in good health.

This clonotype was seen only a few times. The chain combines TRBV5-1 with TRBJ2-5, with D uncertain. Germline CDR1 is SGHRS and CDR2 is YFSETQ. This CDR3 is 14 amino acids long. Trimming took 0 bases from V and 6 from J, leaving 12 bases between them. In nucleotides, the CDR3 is TGCGCCAGCAGCTTGGAATCGGGTAGGAAGACCCAGTACTTC. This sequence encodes CASSLESGRKTQYF.

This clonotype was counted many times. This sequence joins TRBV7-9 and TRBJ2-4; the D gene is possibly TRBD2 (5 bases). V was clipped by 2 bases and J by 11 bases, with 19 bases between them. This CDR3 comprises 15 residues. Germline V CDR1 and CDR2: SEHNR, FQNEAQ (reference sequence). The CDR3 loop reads CASSLNPPAGLVQYF. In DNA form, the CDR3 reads TGTGCCAGCAGCTTAAACCCCCCCGCGGGTTTGGTTCAGTACTTC.

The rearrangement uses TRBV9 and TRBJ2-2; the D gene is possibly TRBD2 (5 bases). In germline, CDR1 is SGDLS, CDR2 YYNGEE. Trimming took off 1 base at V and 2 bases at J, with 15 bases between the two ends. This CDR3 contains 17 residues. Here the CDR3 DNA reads TGTGCCAGCAGCGTATTGAGGGTGCCGGCTAACACCGGGGAGCTGTTTTTT. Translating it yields CASSVLRVPANTGELFF.

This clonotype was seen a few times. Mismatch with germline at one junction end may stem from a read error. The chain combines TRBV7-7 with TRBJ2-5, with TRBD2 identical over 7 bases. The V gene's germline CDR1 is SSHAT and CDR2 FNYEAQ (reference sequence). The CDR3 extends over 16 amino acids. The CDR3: CASSSVGGGLQETQYF. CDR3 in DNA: TGTGCTAGCAGTTCAGTTGGGGGGGGTCTCCAAGAGACCCAGTACTTC.

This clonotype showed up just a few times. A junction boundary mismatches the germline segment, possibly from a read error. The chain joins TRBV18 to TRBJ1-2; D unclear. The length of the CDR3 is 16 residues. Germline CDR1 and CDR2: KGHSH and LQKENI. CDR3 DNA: TGTGCCAGCTCTCCACGAGACTTGCCAGCTAACTATGGCTACACCTTC. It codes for CASSPRDLPANYGYTF.

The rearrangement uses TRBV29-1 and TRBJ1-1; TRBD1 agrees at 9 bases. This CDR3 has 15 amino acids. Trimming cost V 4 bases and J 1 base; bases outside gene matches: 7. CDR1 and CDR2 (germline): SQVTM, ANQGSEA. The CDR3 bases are TGCAGCGTTGGGGAGCACAGGGGGCGGAACACTGAAGCTTTCTTT. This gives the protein CSVGEHRGRNTEAFF.

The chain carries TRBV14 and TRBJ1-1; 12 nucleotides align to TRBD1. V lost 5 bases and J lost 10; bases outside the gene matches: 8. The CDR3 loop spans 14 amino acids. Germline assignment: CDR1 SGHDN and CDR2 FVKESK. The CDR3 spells CASSAQGQGAGAFF. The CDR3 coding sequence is TGTGCCAGCAGCGCCCAGGGACAGGGGGCGGGAGCTTTCTTT.

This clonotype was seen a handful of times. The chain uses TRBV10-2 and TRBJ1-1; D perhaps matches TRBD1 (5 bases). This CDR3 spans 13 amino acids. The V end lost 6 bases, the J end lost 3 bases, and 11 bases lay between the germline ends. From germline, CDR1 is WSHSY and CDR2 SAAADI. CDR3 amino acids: CASRIGEHTEAFF. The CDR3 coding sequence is TGCGCCAGCAGGATAGGGGAGCACACTGAAGCTTTCTTT.

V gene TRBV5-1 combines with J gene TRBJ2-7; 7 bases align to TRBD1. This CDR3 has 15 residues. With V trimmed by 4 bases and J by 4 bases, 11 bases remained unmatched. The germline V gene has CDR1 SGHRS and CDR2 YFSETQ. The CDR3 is CASSLGTASGYEQYF. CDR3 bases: TGCGCCAGCAGCCTCGGGACAGCTTCGGGATACGAGCAGTACTTC.

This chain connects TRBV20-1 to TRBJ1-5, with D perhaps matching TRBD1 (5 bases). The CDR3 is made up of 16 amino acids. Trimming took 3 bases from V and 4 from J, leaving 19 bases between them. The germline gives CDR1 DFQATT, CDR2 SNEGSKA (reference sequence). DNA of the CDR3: TGCAGTGCTAGCTCGGCCCAAGGGACGCTAAATCAGCCCCAGCATTTT. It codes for CSASSAQGTLNQPQHF.

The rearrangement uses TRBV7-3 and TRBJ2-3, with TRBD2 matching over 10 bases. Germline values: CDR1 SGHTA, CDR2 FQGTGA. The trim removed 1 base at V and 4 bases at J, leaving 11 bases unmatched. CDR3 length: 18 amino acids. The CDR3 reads CASSLNAVQRGGSDTQYF. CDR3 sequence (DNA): TGTGCCAGCAGCTTAAATGCTGTCCAGCGGGGGGGTTCAGATACGCAGTATTTT. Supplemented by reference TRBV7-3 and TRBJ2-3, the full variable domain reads GAGVSQTPSNKVTEKGKYVELRCDPISGHTALYWYRQSLGQGPEFLIYFQGTGAADDSGLPNDRFFAVRPEGSVSTLKIQRTERGDSAVYLCASSLNAVQRGGSDTQYFGPGTRLTVL.

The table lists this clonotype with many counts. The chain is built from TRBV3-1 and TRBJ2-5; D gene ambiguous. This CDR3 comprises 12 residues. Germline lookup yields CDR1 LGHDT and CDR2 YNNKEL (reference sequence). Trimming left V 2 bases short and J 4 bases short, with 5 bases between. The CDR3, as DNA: TGTGCCAGCAGCCAACTGCCAGAGACCCAGTACTTC. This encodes CASSQLPETQYF.

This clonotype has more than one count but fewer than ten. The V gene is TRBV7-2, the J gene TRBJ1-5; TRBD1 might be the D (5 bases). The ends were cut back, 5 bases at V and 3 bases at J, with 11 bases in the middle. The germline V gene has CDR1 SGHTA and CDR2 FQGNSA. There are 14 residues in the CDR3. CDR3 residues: CASSSRAVNQPQHF. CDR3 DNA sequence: TGTGCCAGCAGCAGCAGGGCAGTCAATCAGCCCCAGCATTTT.

The CDR3 DNA reads as TGTGCCAGCAGCTTTCGGCCAGGCGACTCCTACGAGCAGTACTTC. Encoded protein: CASSFRPGDSYEQYF. The rearrangement links TRBV11-2 to TRBJ2-1, with D unresolved. Matching the DNA end better, TRBJ2-7 makes the J call doubtful. The CDR3 has 15 amino acids. The germline CDR1 and CDR2 sequences are SGHAT and FQNNGV.

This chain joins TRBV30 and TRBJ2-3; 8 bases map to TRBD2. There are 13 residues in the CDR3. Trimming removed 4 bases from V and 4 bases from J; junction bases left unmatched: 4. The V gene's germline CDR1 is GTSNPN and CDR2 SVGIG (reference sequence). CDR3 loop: CAWNAGGSDTQYF. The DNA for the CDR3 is TGTGCCTGGAATGCGGGGGGTTCAGATACGCAGTATTTT.

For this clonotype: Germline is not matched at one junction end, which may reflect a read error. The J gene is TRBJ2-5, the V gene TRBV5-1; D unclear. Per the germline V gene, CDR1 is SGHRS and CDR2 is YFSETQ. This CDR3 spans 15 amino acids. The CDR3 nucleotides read TGCGCCAGCAGCTTGGCTGACGGTAGAGGAGAGACCCGGTACTTC. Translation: CASSLADGRGETRYF.

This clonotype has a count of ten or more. DNA of the CDR3: TGTGCCAGCACTAAGGGAGCGGATCAAGAGACCCAGTACTTC. Translated, it gives CASTKGADQETQYF. The V gene is TRBV4-2, the J gene TRBJ2-5; weak D call: TRBD2 (5 bases). CDR3 length: 14 residues. Trimming removed 7 bases from V and 2 bases from J, with 14 bases in between. The germline V gene has CDR1 LGHNA and CDR2 YNFKEQ.

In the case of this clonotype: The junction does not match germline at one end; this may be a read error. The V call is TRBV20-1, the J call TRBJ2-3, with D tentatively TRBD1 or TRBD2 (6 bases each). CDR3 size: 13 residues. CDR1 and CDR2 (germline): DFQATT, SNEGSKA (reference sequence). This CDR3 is CSAPSRDTDTQCF. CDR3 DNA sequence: TGCAGTGCCCCCTCGCGGGACACAGATACGCAGTGTTTT.

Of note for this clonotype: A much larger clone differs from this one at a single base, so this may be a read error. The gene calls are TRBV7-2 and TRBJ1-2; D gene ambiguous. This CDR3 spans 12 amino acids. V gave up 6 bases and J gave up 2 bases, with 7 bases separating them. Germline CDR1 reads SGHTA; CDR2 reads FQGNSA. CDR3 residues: CASSHGNYGYTF. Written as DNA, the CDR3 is TGTGCCAGCAGTCACGGAAACTATGGCTACACCTTC.

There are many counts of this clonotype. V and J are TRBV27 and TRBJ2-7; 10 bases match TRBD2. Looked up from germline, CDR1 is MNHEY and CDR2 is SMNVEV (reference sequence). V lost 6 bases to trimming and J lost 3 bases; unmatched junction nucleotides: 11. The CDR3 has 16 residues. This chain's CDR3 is CASRPGTSVVYYEQYF. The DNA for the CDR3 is TGTGCCAGCAGACCGGGGACTAGCGTCGTCTACTACGAGCAGTACTTC.

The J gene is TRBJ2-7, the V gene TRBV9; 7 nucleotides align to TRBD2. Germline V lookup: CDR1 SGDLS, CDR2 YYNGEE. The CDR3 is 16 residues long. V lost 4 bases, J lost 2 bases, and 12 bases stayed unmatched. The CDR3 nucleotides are TGTGCCAGCAGCCCAGAGGCGACCGCGGGGGCCTACGAGCAGTACTTC. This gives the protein CASSPEATAGAYEQYF.